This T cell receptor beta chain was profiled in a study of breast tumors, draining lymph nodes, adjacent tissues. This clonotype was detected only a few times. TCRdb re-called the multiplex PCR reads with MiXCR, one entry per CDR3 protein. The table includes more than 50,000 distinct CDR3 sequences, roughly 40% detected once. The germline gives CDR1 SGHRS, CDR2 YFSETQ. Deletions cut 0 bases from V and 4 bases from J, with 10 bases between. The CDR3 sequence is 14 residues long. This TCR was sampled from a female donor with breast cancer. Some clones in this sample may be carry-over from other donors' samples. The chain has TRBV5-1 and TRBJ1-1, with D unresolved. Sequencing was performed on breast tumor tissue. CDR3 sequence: CASSLVEGITEAFF. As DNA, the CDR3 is TGCGCCAGCAGCTTGGTGGAGGGCATCACTGAAGCTTTCTTT.